This T cell receptor beta chain was identified during a study of human T cells and chemical hapten exposure. Study-wide context: Scalp application of diphenylcyclopropenone was performed weekly in patients across the entire roughly 24-week study. Study-level points and caveats: More PT1 expanded TCRs went with higher patch test scores.

This clonotype was recorded a few times. Its antigen is not identified. Time point here: patch test 1, 2 weeks after DPC sensitization. Regarding treatment: therapeutic diphenylcyclopropenone sensitization with weekly scalp DPC. TCRdb re-analysed the RACE reads in MiXCR, keeping a single row per CDR3 protein. This repertoire shows just under 350,000 distinct CDR3 sequences, around 7% found once; its top ten account for roughly 8%. The CDR3 runs to 16 residues. The V and J ends lost 8 bases and 1 base, in that order; junction bases with no gene match: 11. Germline V gives CDR1 MRHNA, CDR2 SNTAGT. The rearrangement uses TRBV6-4 and TRBJ2-3; 8 nucleotides line up with TRBD2. The specimen comprised whole blood, sampled in connection with sensitization to the hapten diphenylcyclopropenone (DPC). The sequence was collected from a woman in her late teens or twenties with alopecia areata. Some clones in this sample may be carry-over from other donors' samples. The CDR3 protein is CASDAGGNPGTDTQYF. DNA of the CDR3: TGTGCCAGCGACGCGGGGGGAAATCCAGGCACAGATACGCAGTATTTT.